Below, 8 T cell receptor beta chains from the same sample are listed, as sequenced in a study of cytomegalovirus exposure and HLA in healthy donors. Sequencing was performed with immunoSEQ multiplex PCR; in TCRdb, only in-frame clones are kept and a portion is missing. Among about 130,000 clones, 90% were seen once, and the ten largest hold under 8%. Source material: PBMCs. All receptors come from a woman under 40 in good health and CMV-seropositive.

In DNA form, the CDR3 reads TGTGCCAGCAGCTTGTATCCCCTTCTTGGCGGCCACCCTACTTCTACGCAGTATTTT. Translating gives CASSLYPLLGGHPTSTQYF. The chain has TRBV5-5 and TRBJ2-3; D not resolved. Deletions cut 1 base from V and 8 bases from J, with 29 bases between. The germline V gene encodes CDR1 SGHKS and CDR2 YYEKEE (reference sequence). The CDR3 has 19 amino acids.

This chain uses TRBV6-6 with TRBJ2-7; TRBD1 aligns across 9 bases. Germline loops: CDR1 MNHNY, CDR2 SVGAGI (reference sequence). There are 15 residues in the CDR3. V trimming: 4 bases; J trimming: 6 bases; junction bases outside the gene matches: 10. CDR3 in amino acids: CASSSDRTGVSEQYF. DNA of the CDR3: TGTGCCAGCAGTTCCGACAGGACAGGGGTGAGCGAGCAGTACTTC.

CDR3 amino acids: CASSARGSSGGLQETQYF. In nucleotides, the CDR3 is TGTGCCAGCAGCGCGAGGGGGAGTAGCGGGGGCCTACAAGAGACCCAGTACTTC. The J gene is TRBJ2-5, the V gene TRBV9; 9 nucleotides line up with TRBD2. The germline V gene encodes CDR1 SGDLS and CDR2 YYNGEE. The CDR3 runs to 18 residues. V dropped 3 bases and J dropped 2; count of bases not matched to a gene: 14.

The chain joins TRBV5-4 to TRBJ2-6, with unresolved D. The CDR3 is made up of 17 amino acids. Germline CDR1 is SGHNT and CDR2 is YYREEE (reference sequence). V lost 3 bases, J lost 1 base, and 14 bases lay in between. CDR3 in DNA: TGTGCCAGCAGCTCTCGACTCTCAGCTTCTGGGGCCAACGTCCTGACTTTC. Translating it yields CASSSRLSASGANVLTF.

The V call is TRBV5-6, the J call TRBJ2-1; TRBD2 agrees at 7 bases. The length of the CDR3 is 12 residues. After removal of 0 bases from V and 12 bases from J, the junction contained 3 bases not matched to a gene. Looked up from germline, CDR1 is SGHDT and CDR2 is YYEEEE. The CDR3 DNA follows: TGTGCCAGCAGCTTGGGTAGGGAGGGGCAGTTCTTC. It specifies CASSLGREGQFF. Together with reference TRBV5-6 and TRBJ2-1, the CDR3 gives the full variable domain: DAGVTQSPTHLIKTRGQQVTLRCSPKSGHDTVSWYQQALGQGPQFIFQYYEEEERQRGNFPDRFSGHQFPNYSSELNVNALLLGDSALYLCASSLGREGQFFGPGTRLTVL.

The chain is built from TRBV5-4 and TRBJ2-1; 8 bases map to TRBD2. This CDR3 is built from 18 residues. CDR1 and CDR2 (germline): SGHNT, YYREEE (reference sequence). The V gene end was trimmed by 4 bases and the J gene end by 2 bases; junction bases not matched to a gene: 14. This CDR3 reads CASSPGGSGTGPYNEQFF. In DNA, the CDR3 is TGTGCCAGCAGCCCGGGGGGTAGCGGGACGGGTCCCTACAATGAGCAGTTCTTC.

The CDR3 DNA reads TGTGCCAGCAGCCCCCGGGGGGTTGCGAGCAATCAGCCCCAGCATTTT. Translation: CASSPRGVASNQPQHF. J is TRBJ1-5 and V is TRBV7-8, with D tentatively TRBD1 (5 bases). V lost 5 bases and J 1 base, leaving 15 bases between the germline ends. The length of the CDR3 is 16 residues. Germline CDR1 is SGHVS and CDR2 is FQNEAQ.

The rearrangement uses TRBV2 and TRBJ1-1; TRBD1 matches 8 bases. The CDR3 contains 13 residues. Germline CDR1 reads SNHLY; CDR2 reads FYNNEI. The V gene end was trimmed by 6 bases and the J gene end by 2 bases; junction bases not matched to a gene: 2. CDR3: CASRDRGNTEAFF. The CDR3 DNA is TGTGCCAGCAGAGACAGGGGCAACACTGAAGCTTTCTTT.